This T cell receptor (beta chain) was sequenced during a study of CD8+ T cells in alopecia areata. Study details: Dosing with tofacitinib proceeded for 6 to 18 months, followed by 6 months off drug.

CDR1 is MNHEY and CDR2 is SVGAGI in the germline V gene. The V segment lost 2 bases and the J segment 2 bases; nucleotides outside the gene matches: 7. The CDR3 extends over 16 amino acids. cDNA prepared by RNA extraction and subsequent reverse transcription served as the template for sequencing. The protocol was immunoSEQ multiplex PCR, while the TCRdb copy is restricted to in-frame clones and leaves out a portion. The profile shows about 130,000 clones, approximately 48% of them singletons. Study-level results: Patients showed less clear TCR sequence sharing than mice, possibly partly because of HLA diversity. Clonality was higher in lesional than normal scalp, especially in alopecia totalis/universalis.

This clone was found a few times. Its antigen is not identified. The input for sequencing was CD8+ T cells sorted from blood, taken at week 0. This receptor was obtained from a human donor with alopecia areata. V is TRBV6-5 and J is TRBJ2-3, with 7 positions matching TRBD1. The CDR3 sequence is CASSYGQGVLTDTQYF. The DNA of the CDR3 is TGTGCCAGCAGTTACGGTCAGGGGGTCCTCACAGATACGCAGTATTTT.